The clone carrying this T cell receptor beta chain was counted a single time. Its antigen remains unknown. The data originate from a study of long-term antiretroviral therapy in people with HIV. Study-wide findings and caveats: ART adherence, viral resistance and therapy changes went undocumented. HIV repertoire CDR3 lengths ranged less widely than those of controls.

A v3.0 immunoSEQ assay was performed at survey level. Here immunoSEQ multiplex PCR was the method, and the copy in TCRdb shows in-frame clones only, minus some. The sample records 15,000 to 20,000 clones, about 95% being singletons. With 2 bases removed from V and 0 bases from J, the gap between germline ends came to 8 bases. This CDR3 has 15 residues. Germline CDR1 SEHNR, CDR2 FQNEAQ (reference sequence). Every donor had one or more pre-ART and two or more post-ART PBMC samples. The United States was where all participants with HIV were treated. This clonotype was obtained from a man younger than 40 with HIV. The specimen was unsorted PBMCs, collected roughly 10 years after starting antiretroviral therapy. The chain employs TRBV7-9 and TRBJ2-1; tentatively, D is TRBD2 (5 bases). Here the CDR3 DNA reads TGTGCCAGCAGCTTAACGGGGAGCTCCTACAATGAGCAGTTCTTC. Translating gives CASSLTGSSYNEQFF.